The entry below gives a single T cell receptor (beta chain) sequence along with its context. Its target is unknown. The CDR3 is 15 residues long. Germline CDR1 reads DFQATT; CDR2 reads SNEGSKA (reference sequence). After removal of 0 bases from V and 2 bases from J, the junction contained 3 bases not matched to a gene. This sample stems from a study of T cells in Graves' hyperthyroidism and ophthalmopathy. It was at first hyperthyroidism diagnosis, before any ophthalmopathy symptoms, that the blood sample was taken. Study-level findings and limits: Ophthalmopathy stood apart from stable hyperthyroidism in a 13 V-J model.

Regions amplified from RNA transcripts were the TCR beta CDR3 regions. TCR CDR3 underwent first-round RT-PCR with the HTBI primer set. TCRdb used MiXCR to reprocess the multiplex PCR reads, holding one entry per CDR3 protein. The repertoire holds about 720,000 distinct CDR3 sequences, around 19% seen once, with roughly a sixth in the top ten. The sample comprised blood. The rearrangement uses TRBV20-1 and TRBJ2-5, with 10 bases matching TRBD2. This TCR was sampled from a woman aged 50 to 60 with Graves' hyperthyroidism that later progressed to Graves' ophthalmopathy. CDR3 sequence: CSARDPSGGQETQYF. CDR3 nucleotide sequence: TGCAGTGCTAGAGATCCTAGCGGGGGACAAGAGACCCAGTACTTC.